This TCR beta chain was identified in a study of graft-versus-host responses after intestinal transplantation. As for the study in general: Recipients were all induced with anti-thymocyte globulin, then given tacrolimus and steroids for around three years. Study outcomes and limitations: Investigators detected GvH clones in recipient marrow, with some emerging earlier in ileum or blood. Allografts from individuals with graft-donor T cell macrochimerism displayed high graft-versus-host to host-versus-graft clonal ratios. Levels of circulating GvH clones at their peak were associated with early post-transplant HvG declines.

TCRdb's table, derived via immunoSEQ multiplex PCR, lists solely in-frame clones and lacks some. Here the sample spans 80,000 to 95,000 clones, around nine tenths being singletons. This CDR3 has 16 amino acids. The V and J ends lost 4 bases and 0 bases respectively, with 14 bases between them. Per germline, CDR1 MNHEY and CDR2 SVGAGI. As to this clone: The antigen remains unidentified.

The sequenced sample was unstimulated CD8+ T cells sorted from spleen or lymph node cells, obtained before intestinal transplant. The rearrangement joins TRBV6-5 to TRBJ2-3, with D perhaps TRBD2 (6 bases). The source is a human donor who received an intestinal transplant. Here the CDR3 DNA reads TGTGCCAGCAGTTTTGGCGGGGCACCTAGCACAGATACGCAGTATTTT. Protein: CASSFGGAPSTDTQYF.